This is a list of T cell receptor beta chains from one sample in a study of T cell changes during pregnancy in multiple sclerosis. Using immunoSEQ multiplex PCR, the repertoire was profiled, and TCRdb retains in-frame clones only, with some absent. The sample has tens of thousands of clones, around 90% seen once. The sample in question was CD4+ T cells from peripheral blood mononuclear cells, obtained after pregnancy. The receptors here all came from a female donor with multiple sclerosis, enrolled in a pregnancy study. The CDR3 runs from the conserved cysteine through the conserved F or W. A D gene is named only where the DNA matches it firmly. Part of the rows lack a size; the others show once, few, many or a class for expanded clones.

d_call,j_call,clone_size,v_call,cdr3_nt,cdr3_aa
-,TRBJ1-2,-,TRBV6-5,TGTGCCAGCAGGGCAGCGAACTATGGCTACACCTTC,CASRAANYGYTF
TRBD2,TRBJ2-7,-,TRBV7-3,TGTGCCAGCAGTACTAGCGGGGGCTACGAGCAGTACTTC,CASSTSGGYEQYF
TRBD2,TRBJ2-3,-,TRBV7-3,TGTGCCAGCAGCTCGACCTTGACTAGCGGGATTAGCACAGATACGCAGTATTTT,CASSSTLTSGISTDTQYF
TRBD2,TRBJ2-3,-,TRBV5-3,TGTGCCAGAAGCTTGGGGATCCGGAGGACTAGCGGGAGGGCAGATACGCAGTATTTT,CARSLGIRRTSGRADTQYF
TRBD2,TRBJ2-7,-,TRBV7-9,TGTGCCAGCAGCCGCCTAGCGGACTCCTACGAGCAGTACTTC,CASSRLADSYEQYF
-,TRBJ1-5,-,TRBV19,TGTGCCAGTAGTCCTGGGCCAAGCAATCAGCCCCAGCATTTT,CASSPGPSNQPQHF
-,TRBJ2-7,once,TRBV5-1,TGCGCCAGCAGCTTGGGGGACACCTCCTACGAGCAGTACTTC,CASSLGDTSYEQYF
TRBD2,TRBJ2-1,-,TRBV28,TGTGCCTCGGGCGGGACTAGCGGCTACAATGAGCAGTTCTTC,CASGGTSGYNEQFF
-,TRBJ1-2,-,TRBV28,TGTGCCAGCATTGCGGGGGTTAGTGGCTACACCTTC,CASIAGVSGYTF
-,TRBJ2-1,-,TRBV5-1,TGCGCCAGCAGCTTGGCAGACAATGAGCAGTTCTTC,CASSLADNEQFF
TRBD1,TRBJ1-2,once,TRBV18,TGTGCCAGCTCACCTTCCGGGACAGGTTTGGAGGGCTACACCTTC,CASSPSGTGLEGYTF
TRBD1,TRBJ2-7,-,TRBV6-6,TGTGCCAGCAGTCAAACAGGGGTCGAGCAGTACTTC,CASSQTGVEQYF
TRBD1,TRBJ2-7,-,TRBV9,TGTGCCAGCAGCAAGGGACAGGGGATCTACGAGCAGTACTTC,CASSKGQGIYEQYF
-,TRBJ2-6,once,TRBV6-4,TGTGCCAGCAGCCGATCCGGGATTGGGGCCAACGTCCTGACTTTC,CASSRSGIGANVLTF
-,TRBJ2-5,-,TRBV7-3,TGTGCCAGCAGCTTGAGGGAAGGGGAGACCCAGTACTTC,CASSLREGETQYF